This T cell receptor (beta chain) was recovered during a study of blood T cell repertoires in COVID-19. Study-level information: Whether acute or convalescent, the COVID-19 samples came from the United States, Italy and Spain.

With V trimmed by 1 base and J by 4 bases, 1 base remained unmatched. CDR1 is SGHTA and CDR2 is FQGNSA in the germline V gene. The CDR3 contains 14 residues. TCRdb's copy holds only in-frame clones and misses some; the assay was immunoSEQ multiplex PCR. This sample has about 190,000 clones, with more than 75% found just once. J is TRBJ2-7 and V is TRBV7-2, with TRBD2 identical over 10 bases. Material: peripheral blood. The receptor was derived from a human donor in a cohort sampled during active COVID-19. The CDR3 sequence: CASSLVAGGYEQYF. The CDR3 DNA reads TGTGCCAGCAGCTTAGTAGCGGGGGGTTACGAGCAGTACTTC. The entire variable domain, with the rest obtained from reference TRBV7-2 and TRBJ2-7, is as follows: GAGVSQSPSNKVTEKGKDVELRCDPISGHTALYWYRQSLGQGLEFLIYFQGNSAPDKSGLPSDRFSAERTGGSVSTLTIQRTQQEDSAVYLCASSLVAGGYEQYFGPGTRLTVT.